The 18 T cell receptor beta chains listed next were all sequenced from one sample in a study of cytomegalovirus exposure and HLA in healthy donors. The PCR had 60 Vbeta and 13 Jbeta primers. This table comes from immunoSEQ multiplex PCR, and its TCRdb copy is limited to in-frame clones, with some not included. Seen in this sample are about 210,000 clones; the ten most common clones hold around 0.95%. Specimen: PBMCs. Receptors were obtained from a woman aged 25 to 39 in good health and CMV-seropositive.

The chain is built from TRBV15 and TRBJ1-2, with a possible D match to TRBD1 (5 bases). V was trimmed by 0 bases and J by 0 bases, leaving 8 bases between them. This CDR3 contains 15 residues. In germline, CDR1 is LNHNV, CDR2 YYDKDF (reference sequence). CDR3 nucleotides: TGTGCCACCAGCAGAGAGACCAGGGCTAACTATGGCTACACCTTC. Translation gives CATSRETRANYGYTF.

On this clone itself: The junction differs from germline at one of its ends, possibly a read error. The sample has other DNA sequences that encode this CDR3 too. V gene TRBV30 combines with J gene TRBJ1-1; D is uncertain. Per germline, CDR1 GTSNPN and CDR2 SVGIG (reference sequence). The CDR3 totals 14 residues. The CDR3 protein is CAWSVLRVNTEAFF. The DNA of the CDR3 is TGTGCCTGGAGTGTACTGCGGGTAAACACTGAGGCTTTCTTT.

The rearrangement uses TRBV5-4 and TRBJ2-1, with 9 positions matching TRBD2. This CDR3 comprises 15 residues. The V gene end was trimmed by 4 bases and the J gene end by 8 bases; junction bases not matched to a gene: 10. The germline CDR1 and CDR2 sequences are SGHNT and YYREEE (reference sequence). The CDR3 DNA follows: TGTGCCAGCAGCAGCCCTAGCGGGATGGGGGATGAGCAGTTCTTC. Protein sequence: CASSSPSGMGDEQFF.

CDR3 bases: TGTGCCAGCAGTAGGGACAGACAAACAGATACGCAGTATTTT. Amino acid sequence: CASSRDRQTDTQYF. The chain carries TRBV28 and TRBJ2-3, with 7 bases aligning to TRBD1. CDR3 size: 14 residues. The V and J ends lost 5 bases and 3 bases, in that order; junction bases with no gene match: 5. Germline-derived CDR1 and CDR2 are MDHEN and SYDVKM.

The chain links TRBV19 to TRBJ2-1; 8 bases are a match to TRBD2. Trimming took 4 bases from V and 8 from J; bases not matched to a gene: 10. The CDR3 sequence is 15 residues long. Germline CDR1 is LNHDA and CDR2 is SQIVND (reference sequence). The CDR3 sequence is CASSTGRAVDDEQFF. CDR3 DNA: TGTGCCAGTAGTACCGGGAGGGCCGTCGACGATGAGCAGTTCTTC.

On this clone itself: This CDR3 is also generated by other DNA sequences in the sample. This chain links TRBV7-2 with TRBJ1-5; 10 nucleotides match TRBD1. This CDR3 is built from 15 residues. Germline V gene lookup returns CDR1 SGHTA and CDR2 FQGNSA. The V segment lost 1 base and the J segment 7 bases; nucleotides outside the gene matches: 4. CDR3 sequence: CASSLGQGARQPQHF. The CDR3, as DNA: TGTGCCAGCAGCTTAGGACAGGGGGCTAGACAGCCCCAGCATTTT.

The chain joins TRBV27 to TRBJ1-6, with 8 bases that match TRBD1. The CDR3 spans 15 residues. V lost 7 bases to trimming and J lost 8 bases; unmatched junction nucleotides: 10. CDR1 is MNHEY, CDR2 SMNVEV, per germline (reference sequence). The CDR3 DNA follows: TGTGCCAGCAAGCAGGGGGCGACCTTTGATTCACCCCTCCACTTT. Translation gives CASKQGATFDSPLHF.

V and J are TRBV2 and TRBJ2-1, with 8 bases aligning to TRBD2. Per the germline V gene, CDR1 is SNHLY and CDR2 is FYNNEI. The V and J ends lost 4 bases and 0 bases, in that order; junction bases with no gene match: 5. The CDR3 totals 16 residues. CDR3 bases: TGTGCCAGCAGTGCCGCACTAGCGGCCTCCTACAATGAGCAGTTCTTC. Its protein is CASSAALAASYNEQFF.

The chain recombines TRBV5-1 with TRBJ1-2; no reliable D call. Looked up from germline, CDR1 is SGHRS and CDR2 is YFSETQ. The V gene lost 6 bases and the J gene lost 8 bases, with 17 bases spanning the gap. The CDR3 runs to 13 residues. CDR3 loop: CASTIGEAGGYTF. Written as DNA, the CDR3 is TGCGCCAGCACCATCGGGGAAGCCGGAGGCTACACCTTC.

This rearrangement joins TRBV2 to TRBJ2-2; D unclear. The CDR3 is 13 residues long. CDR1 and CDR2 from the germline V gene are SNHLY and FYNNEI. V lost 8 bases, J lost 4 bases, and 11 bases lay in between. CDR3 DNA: TGTGCCAGCGGCTTTAGCAGCACCGGGGAGCTGTTTTTT. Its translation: CASGFSSTGELFF. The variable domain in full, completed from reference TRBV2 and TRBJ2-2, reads EPEVTQTPSHQVTQMGQEVILRCVPISNHLYFYWYRQILGQKVEFLVSFYNNEISEKSEIFDDQFSVERPDGSNFTLKIRSTKLEDSAMYFCASGFSSTGELFFGEGSRLTVL.

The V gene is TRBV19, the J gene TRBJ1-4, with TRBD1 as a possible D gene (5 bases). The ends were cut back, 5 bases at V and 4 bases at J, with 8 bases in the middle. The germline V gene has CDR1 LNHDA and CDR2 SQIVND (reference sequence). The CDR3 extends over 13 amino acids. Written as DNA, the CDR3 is TGTGCCAGTAGTTCCCAGGGTAATGAAAAACTGTTTTTT. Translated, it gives CASSSQGNEKLFF.

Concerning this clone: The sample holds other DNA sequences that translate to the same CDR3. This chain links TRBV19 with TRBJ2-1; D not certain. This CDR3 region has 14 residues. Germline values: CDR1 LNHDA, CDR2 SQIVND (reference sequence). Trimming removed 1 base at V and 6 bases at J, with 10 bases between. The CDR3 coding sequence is TGTGCCAGTAGTATAGGAACTTCTCCCAATGAGCAGTTCTTC. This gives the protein CASSIGTSPNEQFF.

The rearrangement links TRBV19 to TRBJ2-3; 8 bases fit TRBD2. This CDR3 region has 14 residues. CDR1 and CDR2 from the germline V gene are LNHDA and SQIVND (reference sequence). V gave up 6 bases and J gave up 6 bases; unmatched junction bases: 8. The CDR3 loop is CASRTSGSGDTQYF. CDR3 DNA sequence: TGTGCCAGTAGAACGAGCGGGAGTGGGGATACGCAGTATTTT.

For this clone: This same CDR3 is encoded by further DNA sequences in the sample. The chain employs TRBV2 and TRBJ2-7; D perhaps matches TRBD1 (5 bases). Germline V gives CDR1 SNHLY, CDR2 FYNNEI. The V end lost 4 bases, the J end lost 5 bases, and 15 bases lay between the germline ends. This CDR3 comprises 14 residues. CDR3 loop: CASSGSPGRDEQYF. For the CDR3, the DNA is TGTGCCAGCAGTGGGTCGCCAGGGCGTGACGAGCAGTACTTC.

CDR3 DNA: TGTGCCAGCAGTGAAGATATCTTGGCACTAGGGAGCAATGAGCAGTTCTTC. It encodes CASSEDILALGSNEQFF. The chain recombines TRBV6-1 with TRBJ2-1, with D possibly matching TRBD2 (5 bases). V was trimmed by 1 base and J by 6 bases, leaving 19 bases between them. This CDR3 contains 17 residues. The germline V gene has CDR1 MNHNS and CDR2 SASEGT.

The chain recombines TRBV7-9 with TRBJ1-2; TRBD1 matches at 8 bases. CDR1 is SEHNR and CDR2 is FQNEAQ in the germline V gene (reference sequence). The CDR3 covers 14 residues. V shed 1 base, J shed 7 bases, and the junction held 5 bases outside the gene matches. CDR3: CASSLEWTGLGYTF. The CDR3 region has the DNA TGTGCCAGCAGCTTAGAGTGGACAGGGCTTGGCTACACCTTC. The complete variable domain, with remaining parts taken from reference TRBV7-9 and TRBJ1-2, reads DTGVSQNPRHKITKRGQNVTFRCDPISEHNRLYWYRQTLGQGPEFLTYFQNEAQLEKSRLLSDRFSAERPKGSFSTLEIQRTEQGDSAMYLCASSLEWTGLGYTFGSGTRLTVV.

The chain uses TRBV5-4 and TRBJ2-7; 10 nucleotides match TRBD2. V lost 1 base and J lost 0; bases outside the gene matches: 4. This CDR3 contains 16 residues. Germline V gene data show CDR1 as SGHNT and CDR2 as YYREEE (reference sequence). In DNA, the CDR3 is TGTGCCAGCAGCTTGTCAAGCGGGAGGGACTCCTACGAGCAGTACTTC. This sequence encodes CASSLSSGRDSYEQYF.

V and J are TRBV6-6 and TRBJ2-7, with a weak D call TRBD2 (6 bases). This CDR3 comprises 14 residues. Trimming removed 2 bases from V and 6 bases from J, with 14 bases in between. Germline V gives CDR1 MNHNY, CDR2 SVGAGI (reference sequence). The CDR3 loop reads CASSYGPGDGEQYF. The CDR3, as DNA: TGTGCCAGCAGTTACGGCCCGGGGGACGGCGAGCAGTACTTC.